This T cell receptor (beta chain) derives from a study of human T cells and chemical hapten exposure. For the study at large: The patients were mostly female; they had alopecia areata, totalis or universalis. Yields of TCR per sample differed, chiefly owing to small differences in pooled library volume.

The sample's time point: pre-sensitization, week 0. Indicated treatment: therapeutic diphenylcyclopropenone sensitization with weekly scalp DPC. This clonotype was seen ten or more times. Its antigen is still unknown. Study results and limitations: Versus controls, significantly more large CDR3 similarity clusters arose from expanded TCRs.

Trimming removed 4 bases from V and 12 bases from J, with 13 bases in between. This CDR3 is 11 amino acids long. CDR1 is SNHLY, CDR2 FYNNEI, per germline. Authors' analysis steps: Per-sample TCR counts ranged from roughly 23,224 to 750,000, median roughly 98,000. TCRdb used MiXCR to reprocess the RACE reads, holding one entry per CDR3 protein. TCRdb, not the original authors, processed these V and J calls. The table shows some 360,000 distinct CDR3 sequences, with 5% to 6.5% occurring only once. This clonotype was sampled from a woman between 50 and 59 years old with alopecia areata. Some clones in this sample may be carry-over from other donors' samples. The sample here was whole blood, taken in connection with sensitization to the hapten diphenylcyclopropenone (DPC). This chain links TRBV2 with TRBJ2-7, with unresolved D. The CDR3 nucleotides read TGTGCCAGCAGTGGGCAAATTGAATTGTACTTC. Residues: CASSGQIELYF.